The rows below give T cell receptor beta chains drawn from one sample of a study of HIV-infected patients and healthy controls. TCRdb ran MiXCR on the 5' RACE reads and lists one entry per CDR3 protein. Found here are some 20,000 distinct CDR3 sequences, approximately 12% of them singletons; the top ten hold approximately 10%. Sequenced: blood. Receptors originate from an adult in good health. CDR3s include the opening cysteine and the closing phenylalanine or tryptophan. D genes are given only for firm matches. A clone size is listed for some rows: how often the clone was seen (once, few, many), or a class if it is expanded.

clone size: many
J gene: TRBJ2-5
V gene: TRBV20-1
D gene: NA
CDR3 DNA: TGCAGTGCTAGGGGAGGCGCGGGGGAGACCCAGTACTTC
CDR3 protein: CSARGGAGETQYF

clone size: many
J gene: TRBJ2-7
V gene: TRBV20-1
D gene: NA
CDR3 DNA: TGCAGTGCTAGAGAGGTTTTCTCCTACGAGCAGTACTTC
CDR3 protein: CSAREVFSYEQYF

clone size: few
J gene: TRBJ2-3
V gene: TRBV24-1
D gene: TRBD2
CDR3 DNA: TGTGCCACCACCCGGACTAGCGGGGAAGATACGCAGTATTTT
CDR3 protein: CATTRTSGEDTQYF

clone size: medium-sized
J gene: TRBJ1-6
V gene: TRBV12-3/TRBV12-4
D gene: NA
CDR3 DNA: TGTGCCAGCTCCCCGTCGGGGAACAATTCACCCCTCCACTTT
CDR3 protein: CASSPSGNNSPLHF

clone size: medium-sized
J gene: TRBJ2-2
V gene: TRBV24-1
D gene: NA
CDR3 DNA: TGTGCCACCAGCTTGGGAACGGCTCACACCGGGGAGCTGTTTTTT
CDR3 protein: CATSLGTAHTGELFF

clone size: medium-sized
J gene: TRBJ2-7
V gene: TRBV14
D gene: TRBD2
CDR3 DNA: TGTGCCAGCAGCCTCGGACTAGCTTCGGGCGAGCAGTACTTC
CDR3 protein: CASSLGLASGEQYF

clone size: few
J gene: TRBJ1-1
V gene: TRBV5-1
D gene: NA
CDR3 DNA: TGCGCCAGCAGCTTCCATTCAGATATGAACACTGAAGCTTTCTTT
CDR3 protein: CASSFHSDMNTEAFF

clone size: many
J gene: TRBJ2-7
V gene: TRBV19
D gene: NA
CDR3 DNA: TGTGCCAGTAGTTACAGCGAGTTCTCCTACGAGCAGTACTTC
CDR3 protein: CASSYSEFSYEQYF

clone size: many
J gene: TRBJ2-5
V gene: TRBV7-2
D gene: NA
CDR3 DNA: TGTGCCAGCAGCTCCGGGGCCCTAGCACAAGAGACCCAGTACTTC
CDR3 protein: CASSSGALAQETQYF

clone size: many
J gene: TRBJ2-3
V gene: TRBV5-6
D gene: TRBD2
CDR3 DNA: TGTGCCAGCAGAGAGACTAGCGGGTTTTCAGATACGCAGTATTTT
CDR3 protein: CASRETSGFSDTQYF

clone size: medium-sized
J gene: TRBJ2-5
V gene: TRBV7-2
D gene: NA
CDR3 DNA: TGTGCCAGCAGCTTGGCGCGGACCAAGCTAGAGACCCAGTACTTC
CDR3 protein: CASSLARTKLETQYF

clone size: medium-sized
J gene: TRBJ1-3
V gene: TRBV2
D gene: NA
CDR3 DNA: TGTGCCAGCAGACGGGGGGACGGGAGCTCTGGAAACACCATATATTTT
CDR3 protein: CASRRGDGSSGNTIYF

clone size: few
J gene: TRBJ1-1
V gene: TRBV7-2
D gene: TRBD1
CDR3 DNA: TGTGCCAGCAGCTTACAGAGGTCAGGGGGTACGAGGGCTTTCTTT
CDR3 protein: CASSLQRSGGTRAFF

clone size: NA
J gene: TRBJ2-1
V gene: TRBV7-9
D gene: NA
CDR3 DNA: TGTGCCAGCAGCTTAGTGGTGGACGCCTACCTATACAATGAGCAGTTCTTC
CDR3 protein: CASSLVVDAYLYNEQFF

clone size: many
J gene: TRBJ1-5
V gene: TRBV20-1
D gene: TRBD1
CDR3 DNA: TGCAGTGCTCCCTCTGGGGCCAGGGGGTACCGAAAGCCCCAGCATTTT
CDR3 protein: CSAPSGARGYRKPQHF

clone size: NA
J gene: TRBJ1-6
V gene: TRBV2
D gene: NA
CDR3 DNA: TGTGCCAGCAGCCAAGGAGGGGTTCAAGGGTCACCCCTCCACTTT
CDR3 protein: CASSQGGVQGSPLHF

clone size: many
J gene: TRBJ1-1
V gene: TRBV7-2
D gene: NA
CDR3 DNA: TGTGCCAGCAGCTTCGAGCGGACGGGCGAAGCTTTCTTT
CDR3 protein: CASSFERTGEAFF

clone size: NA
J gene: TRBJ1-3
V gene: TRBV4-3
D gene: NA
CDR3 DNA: TGCGCCAGCAGCCAAGAGGTCGCCTCTGGAAACACCATATATTTT
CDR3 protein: CASSQEVASGNTIYF

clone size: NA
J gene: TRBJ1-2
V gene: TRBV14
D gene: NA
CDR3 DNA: TGTGCCAGCAGCCAAGATGTTGAGGCCGCTTATGGCTACACCTTC
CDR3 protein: CASSQDVEAAYGYTF

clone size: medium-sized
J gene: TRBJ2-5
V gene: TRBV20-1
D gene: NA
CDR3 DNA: TGCAGTGCCGTTCACCAAGAGACCCAGTACTTC
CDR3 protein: CSAVHQETQYF

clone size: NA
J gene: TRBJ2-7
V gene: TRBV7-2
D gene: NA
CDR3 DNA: TGTGCCAGCAGCTTAGAGGTCAGGGGAGTAGGGGAGCAGTACTTC
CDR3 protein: CASSLEVRGVGEQYF

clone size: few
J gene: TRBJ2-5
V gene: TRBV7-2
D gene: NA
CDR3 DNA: TGTGCCAGCAGCTATCAAGGGCGACGAGAGACCCAGTACTTC
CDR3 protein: CASSYQGRRETQYF

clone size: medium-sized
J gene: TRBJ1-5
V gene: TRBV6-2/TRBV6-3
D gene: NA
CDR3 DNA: TGTGCCAGCAGTAACGGTTGGCCCCAGCATTTT
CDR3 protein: CASSNGWPQHF

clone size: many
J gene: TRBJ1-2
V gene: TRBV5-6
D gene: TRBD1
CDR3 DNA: TGTGCCAGCAAGGGGACAGAGTTTCCTTCTGGCTACACCTTC
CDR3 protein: CASKGTEFPSGYTF

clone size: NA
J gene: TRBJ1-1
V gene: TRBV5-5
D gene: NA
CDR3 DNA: TGTGCCAGCAGCTTGATCAAGGGGAACACTGAAGCTTTCTTT
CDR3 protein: CASSLIKGNTEAFF

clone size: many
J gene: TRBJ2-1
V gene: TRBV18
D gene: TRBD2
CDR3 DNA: TGTGCCAGCTCACCACCGCGGGGGAATGAGCAGTTCTTC
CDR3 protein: CASSPPRGNEQFF

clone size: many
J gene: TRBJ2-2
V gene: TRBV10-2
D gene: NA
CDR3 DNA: TGCGCCAGTAAAGGGACCCTGGGGTACACCGGGGAGCTGTTTTTT
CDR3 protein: CASKGTLGYTGELFF

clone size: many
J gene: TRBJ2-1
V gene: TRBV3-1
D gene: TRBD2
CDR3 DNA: TGTGCCAGCAGCCAAGCTCAGGGAGCGGGGGGTTACAATGAGCAGTTCTTC
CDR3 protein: CASSQAQGAGGYNEQFF

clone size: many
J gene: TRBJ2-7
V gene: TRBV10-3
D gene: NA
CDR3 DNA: TGTGCCATCGGCTTGGGAGGCGAGCAGTACTTC
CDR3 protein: CAIGLGGEQYF

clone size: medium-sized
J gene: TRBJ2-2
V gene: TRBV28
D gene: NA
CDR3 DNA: TGTGCCAGCAGTTTAGGTGGGAACACCGGGGAGCTGTTTTTT
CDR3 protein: CASSLGGNTGELFF

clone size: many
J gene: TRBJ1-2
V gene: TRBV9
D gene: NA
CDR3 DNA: TGTGCCAGCAGCGTAGCTGACAGCCTGCTTTATGGCTACACCTTC
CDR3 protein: CASSVADSLLYGYTF

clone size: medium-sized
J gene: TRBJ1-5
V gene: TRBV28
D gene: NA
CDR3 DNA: TGTGCCAGCAGTTACTCTGGGGGCAATCAGCCCCAGCATTTT
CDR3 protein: CASSYSGGNQPQHF

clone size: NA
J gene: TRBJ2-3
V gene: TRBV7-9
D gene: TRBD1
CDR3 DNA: TGTGCCAGCAGCTCAGGACAGGGACGGGCCACAGATACGCAGTATTTT
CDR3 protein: CASSSGQGRATDTQYF

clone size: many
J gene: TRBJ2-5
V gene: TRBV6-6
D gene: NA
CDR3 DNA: TGTGCCAGCAGTTACACTGGGGACCAAGAGACCCAGTACTTC
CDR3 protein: CASSYTGDQETQYF

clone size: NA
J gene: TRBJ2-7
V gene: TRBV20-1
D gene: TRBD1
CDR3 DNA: TGCAGTGCAAAAGGACAGGCAGAATTTTACGAGCAGTACTTC
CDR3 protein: CSAKGQAEFYEQYF

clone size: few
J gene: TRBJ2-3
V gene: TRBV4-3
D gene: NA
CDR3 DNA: TGCGCCAGCAGCCAACGACCCGGCTCGGCCGATGGCACAGATACGCAGTATTTT
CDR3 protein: CASSQRPGSADGTDTQYF

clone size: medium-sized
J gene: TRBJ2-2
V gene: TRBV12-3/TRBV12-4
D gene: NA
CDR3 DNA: TGTGCCAGCAAAGGGGACGCGAACACCGGGGAGCTGTTTTTT
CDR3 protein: CASKGDANTGELFF

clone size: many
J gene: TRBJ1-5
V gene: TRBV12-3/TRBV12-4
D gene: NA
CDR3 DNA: TGTGCCAGCAGTTTAGAGTTTAGGGATCAGCCCCAGCATTTT
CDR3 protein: CASSLEFRDQPQHF